Reported below is one T cell receptor beta chain. The antigen is undetermined. The trim removed 3 bases at V and 8 bases at J, leaving 10 bases unmatched. This CDR3 has 14 amino acids. Germline lookup yields CDR1 SGHRS and CDR2 YFSETQ. The sorted-subset replicate PCRs were given about 210 ng DNA, which is 31,000 or so T cell genomes. In the original workflow: Sequence data from immunoSEQ were junction-only and lacked quality scores; consequently, filtering differed. Profiling relied on immunoSEQ multiplex PCR, and the TCRdb table lists in-frame clones only, not all of them. V, J and clone size reflect that table, while D and trimming were determined from the DNA. The sample records about 600,000 clones, almost 97% being singletons. The data belong to a study of shared clonotypes between healthy human individuals. Study outcomes and limitations: Four donors shared about 4.8% of their naive CD4 clonotypes. The genetic and exposure-history diversity represented was limited by few donors.

The receptor was isolated from a woman aged 25 to 39 in good health. Input material: naive CD4+ T cells sorted from blood. As for subset: CD45RA+ positively selected. The chain recombines TRBV5-1 with TRBJ2-7, with 8 bases matching TRBD1. CDR3 sequence: CASSWTGPGEQQYF. CDR3 coding DNA: TGCGCCAGCAGCTGGACAGGGCCTGGTGAGCAGCAGTACTTC. The whole variable domain, remainder taken from reference TRBV5-1 and TRBJ2-7, is KAGVTQTPRYLIKTRGQQVTLSCSPISGHRSVSWYQQTPGQGLQFLFEYFSETQRNKGNFPGRFSGRQFSNSRSEMNVSTLELGDSALYLCASSWTGPGEQQYFGPGTRLTVT.